Following are 7 T cell receptor beta chains from one sample sequenced in a study of regulatory T cells in long-lasting Graves disease. To make TCR beta libraries, researchers used iRepertoire HTBI primers and Arm-PCR of CDR3 regions. One entry per CDR3 protein, called by TCRdb with MiXCR from the multiplex PCR reads. The table lists over 650,000 distinct CDR3 sequences, 25% to 35% of them singletons, with 42% in the top ten. Time point defined: persistent/refractory GD, antithyroid drugs over 5 years with positive TRAb. The TCR library used RNA extracted from PBMCs. Material: peripheral blood mononuclear cells (PBMCs), obtained when the disease was refractory, from a patient treated with antithyroid drugs. These receptors all come from a female donor with Graves disease.

On this clonotype: The junction differs from germline at one of its ends, possibly a read error. This rearrangement joins TRBV7-9 to TRBJ1-1, with D tentatively TRBD1 (5 bases). The CDR3 contains 15 residues. CDR1 is SEHNR and CDR2 is FQNEAQ in the germline V gene (reference sequence). In DNA, the CDR3 is TGTGTCAGCAGCCCATGGGGCAGGGACGGGACTGAAGCTTTCTTT. Translating it yields CVSSPWGRDGTEAFF.

The rearrangement links TRBV27 to TRBJ1-6; D is ambiguous. CDR1 and CDR2 (germline): MNHEY, SMNVEV (reference sequence). V shed 6 bases and J shed 8 bases, with 14 bases lying between them. This CDR3 region has 14 residues. This chain's CDR3 is CASRSGLEDSPLHF. CDR3 nucleotide sequence: TGTGCCAGCAGGTCGGGATTAGAAGATTCACCCCTCCACTTT.

About this clonotype: Sequence at one end of the junction differs from germline and may be a read error. This chain uses TRBV5-5 with TRBJ2-7; a possible D gene is TRBD2 (5 bases). The CDR3 extends over 14 amino acids. CDR1 is SGHKS, CDR2 YYEKEE, per germline (reference sequence). The CDR3, as DNA: TGTGCCAGCAGCTTGGAGACTACGACCTACAAGCAGTACTTC. Amino acids: CASSLETTTYKQYF.

At least ten counts were recorded for this clonotype. The J gene is TRBJ2-5, the V gene TRBV12-3 or TRBV12-4; D is unclear. Trimming pared 3 bases from V and 2 bases from J, leaving 7 bases between. This CDR3 region has 13 residues. Here the CDR3 reads CASSFARQETQYF. The CDR3 DNA is TGTGCCAGCAGTTTCGCACGGCAAGAGACCCAGTACTTC.

This clonotype was seen a handful of times. The chain joins TRBV6-2 or TRBV6-3 to TRBJ1-5, with unresolved D. The CDR3 runs to 13 residues. The V end lost 3 bases, the J end lost 4 bases, and 7 bases lay between the germline ends. CDR1 is MNHEY and CDR2 is SVGEGT in the germline V gene. The CDR3 coding sequence is TGTGCCAGCAGTTATAGGTCTAATCAGCCCCAGCATTTT. Protein product: CASSYRSNQPQHF.

CDR3 sequence: CASSPFGDEQYF. The CDR3 bases are TGTGCCAGCAGCCCCTTCGGTGATGAGCAGTACTTC. V is TRBV13 and J is TRBJ2-7; the D is unclear. This CDR3 contains 12 residues. V lost 5 bases to trimming and J lost 7 bases, with 12 bases between them. Germline V gene sequence: CDR1 PRHDT, CDR2 FYEKMQ (reference sequence).

The chain carries TRBV25-1 and TRBJ2-7, with D possibly TRBD1 on 6 matching bases. Germline assignment: CDR1 MGHDK and CDR2 SYGVNS. This CDR3 is built from 13 residues. Trimming removed 2 bases from V and 5 bases from J, with 10 bases in between. CDR3 coding DNA: TGTGCCAGCAGTGAAGAACAGGGTAACGAGCAGTACTTC. It encodes CASSEEQGNEQYF.